This is a list of T cell receptor beta chains from one sample in a study of T-cell reconstitution after alpha-beta-depleted transplantation in children. TCRdb called the PCR reads again in MiXCR, with one record for every CDR3 protein. The sample yields hundreds of thousands of distinct CDR3 sequences, around 13% seen once. The specimen comprised PBMCs, sampled before TCRalphabeta/CD19-depleted stem cell transplant. These receptors all stem from a girl aged 2-10 years with congenital amegakaryocytic thrombocytopenia, due to receive a stem cell transplant. The CDR3 runs from the conserved cysteine through the conserved F or W. D genes are given only for firm matches. Clone size appears in some rows only: once, few, many, or a class for an expanded clone.

cdr3_nt,cdr3_aa,d_call,j_call,v_call,clone_size
TGCAGTGCCCCCGAGCGGGCGGGTGAGCAGTTCTTC,CSAPERAGEQFF,-,TRBJ2-1,TRBV20-1,many
TGTGCCAGCAGCCCCTTTAGCGGGTCCGGAAACATTCAGTACTTC,CASSPFSGSGNIQYF,TRBD2,TRBJ2-4,TRBV12-3/TRBV12-4,-
TGTGCCAGCAGTTTTTCCGCTAGCGGGACCCAAGAGACCCAGTACTTC,CASSFSASGTQETQYF,TRBD2,TRBJ2-5,TRBV7-2,many
TGTGCCAGCAGTGCTGGACTAGCGGGAGATACGCAGTATTTT,CASSAGLAGDTQYF,TRBD2,TRBJ2-3,TRBV12-3/TRBV12-4,-
TGTGCCAGCAGCCCAGAGCGGAGCTCCTACAATGAGCAGTTCTTC,CASSPERSSYNEQFF,-,TRBJ2-1,TRBV7-8,many
TGTGCCAGCAGCTTTACTAGCATGAACACCGGGGAGCTGTTTTTT,CASSFTSMNTGELFF,-,TRBJ2-2,TRBV5-6,few
TGTGCCATCACCGACACAGATACGCAGTATTTT,CAITDTDTQYF,-,TRBJ2-3,TRBV10-3,many
TGCGCCAGCAGCCCTGGACCTCTCGGGCCGGAAAAACTGTTTTTT,CASSPGPLGPEKLFF,-,TRBJ1-4,TRBV5-1,-
TGTGCCAGCAGCCAAGATCGCGGAGATTTCTACGAGCAGTACTTC,CASSQDRGDFYEQYF,-,TRBJ2-7,TRBV4-2,many
TGCAGTGTAAACACTGGTGGTACGCAGTATTTT,CSVNTGGTQYF,-,TRBJ2-3,TRBV20-1,many
TGCAGTGCTAGTTACCCTAGCGGATGGAGGGTCAATGAGCAGTTCTTC,CSASYPSGWRVNEQFF,TRBD2,TRBJ2-1,TRBV20-1,many
TGCGCCAGCAGCCAAGCCGGGGATGAGCAGTTCTTC,CASSQAGDEQFF,-,TRBJ2-1,TRBV4-1,few